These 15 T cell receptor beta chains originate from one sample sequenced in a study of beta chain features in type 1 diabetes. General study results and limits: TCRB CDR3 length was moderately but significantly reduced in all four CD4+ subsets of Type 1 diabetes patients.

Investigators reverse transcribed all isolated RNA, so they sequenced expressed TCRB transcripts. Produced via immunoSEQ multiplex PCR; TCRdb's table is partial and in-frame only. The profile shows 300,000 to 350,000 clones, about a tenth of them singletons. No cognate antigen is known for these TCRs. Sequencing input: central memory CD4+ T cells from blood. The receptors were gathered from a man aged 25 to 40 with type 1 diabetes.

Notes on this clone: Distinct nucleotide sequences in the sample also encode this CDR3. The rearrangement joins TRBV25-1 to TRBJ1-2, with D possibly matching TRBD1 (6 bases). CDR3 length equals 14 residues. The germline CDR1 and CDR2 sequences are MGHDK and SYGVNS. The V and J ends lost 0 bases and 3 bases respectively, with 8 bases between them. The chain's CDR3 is CASSEYGGHYGYTF. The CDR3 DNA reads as TGTGCCAGCAGTGAATACGGGGGGCACTATGGCTACACCTTC.

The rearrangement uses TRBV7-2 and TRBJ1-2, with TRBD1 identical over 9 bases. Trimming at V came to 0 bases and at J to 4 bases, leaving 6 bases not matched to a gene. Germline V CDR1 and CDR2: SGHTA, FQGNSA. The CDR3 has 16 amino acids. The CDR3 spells CASSLAGQGSGYGYTF. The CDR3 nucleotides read TGTGCCAGCAGCTTAGCGGGACAGGGTTCGGGCTATGGCTACACCTTC.

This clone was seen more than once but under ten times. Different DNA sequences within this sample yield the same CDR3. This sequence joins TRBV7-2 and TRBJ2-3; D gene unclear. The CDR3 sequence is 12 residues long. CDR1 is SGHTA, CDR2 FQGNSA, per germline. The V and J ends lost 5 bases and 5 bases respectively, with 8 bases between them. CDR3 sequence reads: CASSLVGDTQYF. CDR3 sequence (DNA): TGTGCCAGCAGCCTAGTGGGAGATACGCAGTATTTT.

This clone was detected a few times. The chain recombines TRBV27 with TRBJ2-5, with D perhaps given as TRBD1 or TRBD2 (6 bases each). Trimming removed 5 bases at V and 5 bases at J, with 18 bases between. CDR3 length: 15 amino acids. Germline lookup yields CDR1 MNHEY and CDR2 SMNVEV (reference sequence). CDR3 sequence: CASSPLGGGEETQYF. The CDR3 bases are TGTGCCAGCAGTCCCCTCGGAGGGGGAGAGGAGACCCAGTACTTC.

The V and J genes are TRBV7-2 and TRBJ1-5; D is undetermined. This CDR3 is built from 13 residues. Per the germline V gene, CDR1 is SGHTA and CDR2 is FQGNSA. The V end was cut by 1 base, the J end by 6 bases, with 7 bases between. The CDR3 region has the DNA TGTGCCAGCAGCTTAGGGCCACCTCAGCCCCAGCATTTT. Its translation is CASSLGPPQPQHF.

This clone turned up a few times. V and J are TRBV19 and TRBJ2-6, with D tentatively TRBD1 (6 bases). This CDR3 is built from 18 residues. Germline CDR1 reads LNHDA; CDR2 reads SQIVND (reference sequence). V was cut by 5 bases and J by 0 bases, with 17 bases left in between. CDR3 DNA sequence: TGTGCCAGTAGTCGCCAGGGGACGGCGTACTCTGGGGCCAACGTCCTGACTTTC. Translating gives CASSRQGTAYSGANVLTF.

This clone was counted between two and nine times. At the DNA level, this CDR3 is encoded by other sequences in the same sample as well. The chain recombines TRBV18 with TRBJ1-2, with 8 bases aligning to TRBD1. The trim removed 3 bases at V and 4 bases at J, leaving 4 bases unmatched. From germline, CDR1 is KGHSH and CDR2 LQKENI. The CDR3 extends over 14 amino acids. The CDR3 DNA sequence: TGTGCCAGCTCACCCGGGACAGGTGGCTATGGCTACACCTTC. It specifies CASSPGTGGYGYTF. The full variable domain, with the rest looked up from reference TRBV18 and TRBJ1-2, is NAGVMQNPRHLVRRRGQEARLRCSPMKGHSHVYWYRQLPEEGLKFMVYLQKENIIDESGMPKERFSAEFPKEGPSILRIQQVVRGDSAAYFCASSPGTGGYGYTFGSGTRLTVV.

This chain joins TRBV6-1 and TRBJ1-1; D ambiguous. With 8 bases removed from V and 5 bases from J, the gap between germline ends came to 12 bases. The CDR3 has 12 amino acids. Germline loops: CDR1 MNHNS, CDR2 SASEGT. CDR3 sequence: CASATSWTEAFF. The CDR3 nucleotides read TGTGCCAGCGCTACAAGTTGGACTGAAGCTTTCTTT.

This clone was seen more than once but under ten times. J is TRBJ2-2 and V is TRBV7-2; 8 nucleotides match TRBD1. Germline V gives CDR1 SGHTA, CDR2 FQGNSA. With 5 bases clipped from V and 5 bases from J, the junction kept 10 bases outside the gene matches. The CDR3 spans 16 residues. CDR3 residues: CASSLPGQELTGELFF. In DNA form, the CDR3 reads TGTGCCAGCAGCCTACCGGGACAGGAATTAACCGGGGAGCTGTTTTTT. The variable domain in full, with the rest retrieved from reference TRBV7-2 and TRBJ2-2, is GAGVSQSPSNKVTEKGKDVELRCDPISGHTALYWYRQSLGQGLEFLIYFQGNSAPDKSGLPSDRFSAERTGGSVSTLTIQRTQQEDSAVYLCASSLPGQELTGELFFGEGSRLTVL.

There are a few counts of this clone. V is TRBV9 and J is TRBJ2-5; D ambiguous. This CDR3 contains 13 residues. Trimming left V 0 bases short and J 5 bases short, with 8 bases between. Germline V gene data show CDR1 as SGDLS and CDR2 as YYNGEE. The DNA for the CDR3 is TGTGCCAGCAGCGTAGGGGCCTTCGAGACCCAGTACTTC. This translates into CASSVGAFETQYF.

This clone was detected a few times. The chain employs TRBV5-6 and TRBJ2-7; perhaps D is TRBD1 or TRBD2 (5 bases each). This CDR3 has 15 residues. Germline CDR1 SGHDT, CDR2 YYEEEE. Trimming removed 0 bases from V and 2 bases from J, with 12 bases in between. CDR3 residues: CASSLVGDHPYEQYF. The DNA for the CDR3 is TGTGCCAGCAGCTTGGTGGGGGACCATCCCTACGAGCAGTACTTC.

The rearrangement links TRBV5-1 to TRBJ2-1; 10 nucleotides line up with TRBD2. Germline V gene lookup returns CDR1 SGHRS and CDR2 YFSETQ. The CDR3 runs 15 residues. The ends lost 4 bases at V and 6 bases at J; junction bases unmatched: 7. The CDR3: CASSDLTSGSNEQFF. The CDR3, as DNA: TGCGCCAGCAGCGATCTGACTAGCGGGTCCAATGAGCAGTTCTTC.

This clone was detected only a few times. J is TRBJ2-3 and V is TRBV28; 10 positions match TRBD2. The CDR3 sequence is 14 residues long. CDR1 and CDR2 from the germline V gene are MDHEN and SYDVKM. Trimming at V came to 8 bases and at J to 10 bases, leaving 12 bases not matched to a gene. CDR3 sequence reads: CASARGLASRSQYF. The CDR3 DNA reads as TGTGCCAGCGCGAGGGGACTAGCGTCTAGATCGCAGTATTTT.

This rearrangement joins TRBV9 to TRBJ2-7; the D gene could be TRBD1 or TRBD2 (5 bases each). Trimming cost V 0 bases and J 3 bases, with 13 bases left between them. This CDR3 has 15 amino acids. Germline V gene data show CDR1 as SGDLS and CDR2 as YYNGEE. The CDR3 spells CASSVGGKASYEQYF. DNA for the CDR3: TGTGCCAGCAGCGTAGGGGGGAAAGCGAGCTACGAGCAGTACTTC.

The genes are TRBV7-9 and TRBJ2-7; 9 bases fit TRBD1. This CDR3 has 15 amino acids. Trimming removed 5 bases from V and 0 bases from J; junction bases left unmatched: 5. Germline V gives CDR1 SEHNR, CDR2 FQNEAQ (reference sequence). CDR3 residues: CASSRTGESSYEQYF. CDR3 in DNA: TGTGCCAGCAGCCGGACAGGGGAAAGCTCCTACGAGCAGTACTTC.